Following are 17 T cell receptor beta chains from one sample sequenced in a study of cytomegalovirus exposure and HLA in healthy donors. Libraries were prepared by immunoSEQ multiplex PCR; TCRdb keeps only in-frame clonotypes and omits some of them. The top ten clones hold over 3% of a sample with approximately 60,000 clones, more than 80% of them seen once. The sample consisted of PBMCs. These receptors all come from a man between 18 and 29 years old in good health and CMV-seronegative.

CDR3 nucleotide sequence: TGTGCCAGCAGCTTCGGACAGGGGCTCTTCTCCGGGGCCAACGTCCTGACTTTC. Its translation is CASSFGQGLFSGANVLTF. The chain has TRBV5-6 and TRBJ2-6, with 9 positions matching TRBD1. The CDR3 consists of 18 residues. V shed 2 bases, J shed 4 bases, and the junction held 10 bases outside the gene matches. The germline V gene encodes CDR1 SGHDT and CDR2 YYEEEE.

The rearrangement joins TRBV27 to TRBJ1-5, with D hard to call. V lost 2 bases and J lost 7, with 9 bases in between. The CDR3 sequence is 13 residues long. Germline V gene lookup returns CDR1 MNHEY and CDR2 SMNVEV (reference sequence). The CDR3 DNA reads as TGTGCCAGCAGTTTACGGGGTACGCAGCCCCAGCATTTT. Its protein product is CASSLRGTQPQHF.

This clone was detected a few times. CDR3 nucleotide sequence: TGTGCCAGCAGCTTAGCGCGGAGACAGACCTATGGCTACACCTTC. It specifies CASSLARRQTYGYTF. The V and J genes are TRBV7-2 and TRBJ1-2; a possible D gene is TRBD1 (5 bases). The length of the CDR3 is 15 residues. V lost 0 bases and J 4 bases, leaving 12 bases between the germline ends. CDR1 SGHTA and CDR2 FQGNSA come from the germline V gene. The full variable domain, its missing parts supplied by reference TRBV7-2 and TRBJ1-2, is GAGVSQSPSNKVTEKGKDVELRCDPISGHTALYWYRQSLGQGLEFLIYFQGNSAPDKSGLPSDRFSAERTGGSVSTLTIQRTQQEDSAVYLCASSLARRQTYGYTFGSGTRLTVV.

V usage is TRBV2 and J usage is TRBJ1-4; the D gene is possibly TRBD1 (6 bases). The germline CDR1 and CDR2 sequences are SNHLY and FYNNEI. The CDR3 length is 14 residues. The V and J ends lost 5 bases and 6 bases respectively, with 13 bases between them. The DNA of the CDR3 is TGTGCCAGCAGTCCAGGACAGACCGATGAAAAACTGTTTTTT. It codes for CASSPGQTDEKLFF.

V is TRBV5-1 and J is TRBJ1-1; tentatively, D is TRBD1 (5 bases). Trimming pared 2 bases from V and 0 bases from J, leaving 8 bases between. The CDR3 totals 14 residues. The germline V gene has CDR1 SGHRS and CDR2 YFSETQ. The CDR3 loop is CASSFGGVNTEAFF. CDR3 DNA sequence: TGCGCCAGCAGCTTTGGAGGGGTGAACACTGAAGCTTTCTTT. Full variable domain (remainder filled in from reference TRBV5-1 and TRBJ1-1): KAGVTQTPRYLIKTRGQQVTLSCSPISGHRSVSWYQQTPGQGLQFLFEYFSETQRNKGNFPGRFSGRQFSNSRSEMNVSTLELGDSALYLCASSFGGVNTEAFFGQGTRLTVV.

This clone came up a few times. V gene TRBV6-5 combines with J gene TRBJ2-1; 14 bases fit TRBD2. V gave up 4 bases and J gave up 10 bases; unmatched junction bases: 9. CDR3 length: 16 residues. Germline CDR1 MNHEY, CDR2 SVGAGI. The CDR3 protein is CASSSGLAGVSLEQFF. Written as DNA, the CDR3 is TGTGCCAGCAGTTCGGGACTAGCGGGAGTTTCTTTAGAGCAGTTCTTC.

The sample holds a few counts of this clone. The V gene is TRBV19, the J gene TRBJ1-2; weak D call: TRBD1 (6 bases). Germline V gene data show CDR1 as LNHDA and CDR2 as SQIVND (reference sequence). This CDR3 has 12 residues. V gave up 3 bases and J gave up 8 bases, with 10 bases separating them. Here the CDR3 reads CASSMTGRGYTF. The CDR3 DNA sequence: TGTGCCAGTAGTATGACAGGTAGAGGCTACACCTTC.

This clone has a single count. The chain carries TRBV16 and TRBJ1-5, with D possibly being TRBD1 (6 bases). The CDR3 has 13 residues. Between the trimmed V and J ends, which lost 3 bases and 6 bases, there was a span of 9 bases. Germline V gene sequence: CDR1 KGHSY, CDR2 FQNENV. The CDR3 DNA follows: TGTGCCAGCAGCCAGGGGGGGCGTCAGCCCCAGCATTTT. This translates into CASSQGGRQPQHF.

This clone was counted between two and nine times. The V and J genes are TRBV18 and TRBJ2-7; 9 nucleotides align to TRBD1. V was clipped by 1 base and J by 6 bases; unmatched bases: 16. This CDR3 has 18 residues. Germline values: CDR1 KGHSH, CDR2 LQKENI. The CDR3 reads CASSPRSRGGTGQSEQYF. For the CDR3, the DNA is TGTGCCAGCTCACCACGAAGTAGAGGTGGGACAGGGCAATCCGAGCAGTACTTC.

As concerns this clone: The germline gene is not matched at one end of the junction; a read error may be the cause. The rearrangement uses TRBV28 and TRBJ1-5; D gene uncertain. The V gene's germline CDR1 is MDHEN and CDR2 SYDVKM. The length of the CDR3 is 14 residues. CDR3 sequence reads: CASSLSTRDQPQHF. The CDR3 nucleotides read TGTGCCAGCAGCTTATCGACAAGAGATCAGCCCCAGCATTTT.

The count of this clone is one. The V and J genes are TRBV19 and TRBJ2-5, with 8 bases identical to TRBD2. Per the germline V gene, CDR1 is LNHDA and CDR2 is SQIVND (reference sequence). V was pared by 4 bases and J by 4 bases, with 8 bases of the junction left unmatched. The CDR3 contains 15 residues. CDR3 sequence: CASSTISGDGETQYF. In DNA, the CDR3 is TGTGCCAGTAGTACGATTAGCGGGGACGGAGAGACCCAGTACTTC.

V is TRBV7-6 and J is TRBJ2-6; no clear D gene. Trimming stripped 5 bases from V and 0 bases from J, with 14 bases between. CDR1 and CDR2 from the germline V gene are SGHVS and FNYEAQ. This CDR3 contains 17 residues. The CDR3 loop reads CASSHITSVSGANVLTF. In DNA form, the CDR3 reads TGTGCCAGCAGCCACATTACCTCCGTCTCTGGGGCCAACGTCCTGACTTTC. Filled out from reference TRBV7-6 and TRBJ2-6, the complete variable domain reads GAGVSQSPRYKVTKRGQDVALRCDPISGHVSLYWYRQALGQGPEFLTYFNYEAQQDKSGLPNDRFSAERPEGSISTLTIQRTEQRDSAMYRCASSHITSVSGANVLTFGAGSRLTVL.

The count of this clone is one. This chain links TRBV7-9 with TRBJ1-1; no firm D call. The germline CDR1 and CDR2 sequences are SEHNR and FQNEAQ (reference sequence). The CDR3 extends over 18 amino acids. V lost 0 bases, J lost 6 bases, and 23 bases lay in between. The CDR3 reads CASSLALDALGRSAEAFF. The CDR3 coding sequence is TGTGCCAGCAGCTTAGCGCTCGATGCCCTGGGGAGAAGCGCTGAAGCTTTCTTT.

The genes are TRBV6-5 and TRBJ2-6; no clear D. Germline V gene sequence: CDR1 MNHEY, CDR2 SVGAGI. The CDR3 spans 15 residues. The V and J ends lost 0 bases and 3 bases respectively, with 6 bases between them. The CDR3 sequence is CASSYSFSGANVLTF. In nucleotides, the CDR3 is TGTGCCAGCAGTTACTCGTTTAGTGGGGCCAACGTCCTGACTTTC.

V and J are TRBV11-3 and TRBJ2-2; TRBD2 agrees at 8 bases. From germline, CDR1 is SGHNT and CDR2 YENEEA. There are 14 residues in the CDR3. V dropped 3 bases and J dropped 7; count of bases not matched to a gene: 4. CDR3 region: CASSLTSEIGELFF. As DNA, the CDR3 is TGTGCCAGCAGCTTGACTAGCGAGATCGGGGAGCTGTTTTTT.

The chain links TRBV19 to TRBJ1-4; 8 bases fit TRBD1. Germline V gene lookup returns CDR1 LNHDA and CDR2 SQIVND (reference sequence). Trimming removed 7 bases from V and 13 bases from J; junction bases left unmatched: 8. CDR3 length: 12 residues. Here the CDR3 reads CASTGGAYRLFF. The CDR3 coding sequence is TGTGCCAGTACAGGGGGCGCGTATAGACTGTTTTTT.

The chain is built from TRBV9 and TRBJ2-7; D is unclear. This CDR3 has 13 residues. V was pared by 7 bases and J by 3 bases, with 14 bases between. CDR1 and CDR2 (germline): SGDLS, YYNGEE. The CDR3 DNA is TGTGCCAGCTCCCCTGGCTTTGGCTACGAGCAGTACTTC. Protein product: CASSPGFGYEQYF.